At least ten counts were recorded for the clone carrying this T cell receptor beta chain. The antigen remains unidentified. The CDR3 regions of TCR beta were amplified from RNA transcripts. The HTBI primer set was used in a first-round RT-PCR of the TCR CDR3. TCRdb reprocessed the multiplex PCR reads via MiXCR and lists one record per CDR3 protein. The table shows fewer than 500,000 distinct CDR3 sequences, with about 14% occurring only once. The sample belongs to a study of T cells in Graves' hyperthyroidism and ophthalmopathy. Study observations and caveats: A 13 V-J signature model discriminated ophthalmopathy versus stable hyperthyroidism.

Germline lookup yields CDR1 SGHRS and CDR2 YFSETQ. The CDR3 is made up of 10 amino acids. The germline V and J ends were trimmed by 0 bases and 8 bases, with 2 bases remaining between them. The chain carries TRBV5-1 and TRBJ1-2; D uncertain. Specimen: blood. The origin of this receptor is a woman in her 30s with Graves' ophthalmopathy. CDR3 amino acids: CASSLDGYTF. DNA of the CDR3: TGCGCCAGCAGCTTGGACGGCTACACCTTC.